The 8 T cell receptor beta chains listed next were all sequenced from one sample in a study of T cell changes during pregnancy in multiple sclerosis. Some clones are missing from TCRdb's copy, which holds only in-frame ones; the method was immunoSEQ multiplex PCR. The table records 50,000 to 70,000 clones, around 92% of them present only once. The specimen comprised peripheral blood, sampled in the first trimester of pregnancy. Receptors were obtained from a female donor with multiple sclerosis, enrolled in a pregnancy study.

The chain has TRBV6-5 and TRBJ1-2, with 9 bases fitting TRBD1. Germline loops: CDR1 MNHEY, CDR2 SVGAGI. The V gene end was trimmed by 1 base and the J gene end by 8 bases; junction bases not matched to a gene: 8. The CDR3 contains 15 residues. The CDR3 here is CASSYYTGGSQGYTF. CDR3 DNA: TGTGCCAGCAGTTACTATACAGGGGGCTCTCAAGGCTACACCTTC.

The chain is built from TRBV6-5 and TRBJ1-5; D not certain. Deletions cut 11 bases from V and 1 base from J, with 12 bases between. Germline V gene lookup returns CDR1 MNHEY and CDR2 SVGAGI. This CDR3 comprises 13 residues. CDR3 residues: CASRRRSNQPQHF. In DNA form, the CDR3 reads TGTGCCTCCCGGCGGAGAAGCAATCAGCCCCAGCATTTT.

V is TRBV4-2 and J is TRBJ1-5; D remains unclear. The CDR3 runs 15 residues. Germline lookup yields CDR1 LGHNA and CDR2 YNFKEQ. V lost 2 bases and J 2 bases, leaving 10 bases between the germline ends. CDR3 coding DNA: TGTGCCAGCAGCCAAAGGCGGTGGGGCAATCAGCCCCAGCATTTT. Residues: CASSQRRWGNQPQHF.

The chain links TRBV4-2 to TRBJ2-3, with TRBD1 matching over 9 bases. V lost 4 bases, J lost 6 bases, and 8 bases stayed unmatched. This CDR3 is 15 amino acids long. Germline V gene lookup returns CDR1 LGHNA and CDR2 YNFKEQ. CDR3 in DNA: TGTGCCAGCAGCCCAAATCGACAGGGGGGTGATACGCAGTATTTT. Protein product: CASSPNRQGGDTQYF.

In this sample, this clone turned up once. The V gene is TRBV5-4, the J gene TRBJ2-5, with 11 bases aligning to TRBD2. This CDR3 is 16 amino acids long. The V gene end was trimmed by 0 bases and the J gene end by 3 bases; junction bases not matched to a gene: 4. Germline CDR1 reads SGHNT; CDR2 reads YYREEE (reference sequence). CDR3 coding DNA: TGTGCCAGCAGCTTGGGGCTAGCGGGGGGTGAAGAGACCCAGTACTTC. Encoded protein: CASSLGLAGGEETQYF. The whole variable domain, filled in from reference TRBV5-4 and TRBJ2-5, reads ETGVTQSPTHLIKTRGQQVTLRCSSQSGHNTVSWYQQALGQGPQFIFQYYREEENGRGNFPPRFSGLQFPNYSSELNVNALELDDSALYLCASSLGLAGGEETQYFGPGTRLLVL.

This clone was seen only once. The rearrangement joins TRBV28 to TRBJ2-1; TRBD2 matches 7 bases. The germline CDR1 and CDR2 sequences are MDHEN and SYDVKM. This CDR3 comprises 18 residues. The V and J ends lost 6 bases and 4 bases, in that order; junction bases with no gene match: 18. The CDR3 spells CASSPWGWSGLIYNEQFF. CDR3 sequence (DNA): TGTGCCAGCAGCCCGTGGGGGTGGTCGGGACTAATTTACAATGAGCAGTTCTTC.

On this clone: An end of the junction differs from the germline gene, which may be a read error. The sample carries other DNA sequences with the same CDR3. This chain connects TRBV7-2 to TRBJ2-3; TRBD2 matches at 10 bases. The CDR3 loop spans 15 amino acids. Germline V gene data show CDR1 as SGHTA and CDR2 as FQGNSA. CDR3 DNA sequence: TGTGCCAGCAGTTTAGCGGGGGGACCGACAGATACGCAGTATTTT. Protein: CASSLAGGPTDTQYF.

The chain joins TRBV6-5 to TRBJ2-5; 11 bases fit TRBD2. Germline lookup yields CDR1 MNHEY and CDR2 SVGAGI. The CDR3 totals 15 residues. J lost 4 bases, V lost 2 bases, and 3 bases had no gene match. CDR3: CASSYLGTSGETQYF. The CDR3 DNA follows: TGTGCCAGCAGTTACCTCGGGACTAGCGGAGAGACCCAGTACTTC.